This entry lists 28 T cell receptor beta chains sequenced from one sample in a study of shared clonotypes between healthy human individuals. Measured with immunoSEQ multiplex PCR; TCRdb has only the in-frame clones, and not every one. This sample yields a few hundred thousand clones, of which less than 98% are seen a single time; around 0.057% belongs to the top ten. Sequencing input: naive CD4+ T cells sorted from blood. Subset here: CD45RA+ positively selected. The receptors come from a young woman in good health.

The chain is built from TRBV7-6 and TRBJ2-3; D might be TRBD2 (5 bases). CDR3 length equals 12 residues. In germline, CDR1 is SGHVS, CDR2 FNYEAQ. V lost 4 bases to trimming and J lost 6 bases, with 8 bases between them. The CDR3 DNA is TGTGCCAGCAGCTCCTCGGGGGATACGCAGTATTTT. This encodes CASSSSGDTQYF.

The genes are TRBV7-8 and TRBJ1-1; 8 bases agree with TRBD1. Germline V gene lookup returns CDR1 SGHVS and CDR2 FQNEAQ. V was pared by 5 bases and J by 4 bases, with 15 bases of the junction left unmatched. The CDR3 runs 17 residues. The CDR3 DNA is TGTGCCAGCAGCCAAAACCCACCCCTAGACAGGGGCACTGAAGCTTTCTTT. It specifies CASSQNPPLDRGTEAFF. Full variable domain (remainder filled in from reference TRBV7-8 and TRBJ1-1): GAGVSQSPRYKVAKRGQDVALRCDPISGHVSLFWYQQALGQGPEFLTYFQNEAQLDKSGLPSDRFFAERPEGSVSTLKIQRTQQEDSAVYLCASSQNPPLDRGTEAFFGQGTRLTVV.

The genes are TRBV5-1 and TRBJ1-2; TRBD1 matches at 9 bases. In germline, CDR1 is SGHRS, CDR2 YFSETQ. The CDR3 runs to 16 residues. V lost 0 bases and J lost 8; bases outside the gene matches: 11. The CDR3 loop is CASSLAPGTGLEGYTF. The DNA of the CDR3 is TGCGCCAGCAGCTTGGCCCCCGGGACAGGGTTGGAAGGCTACACCTTC.

This clone was counted only a few times. The V gene is TRBV19, the J gene TRBJ2-3; 12 bases map to TRBD2. The CDR3 loop spans 15 amino acids. The germline CDR1 and CDR2 sequences are LNHDA and SQIVND (reference sequence). V gave up 6 bases and J gave up 4 bases; unmatched junction bases: 5. The chain's CDR3 is CASRGLAGVSDTQYF. The CDR3 nucleotides read TGTGCCAGTAGGGGACTAGCGGGCGTGTCAGATACGCAGTATTTT.

The chain employs TRBV6-1 and TRBJ1-5; D possibly corresponds to TRBD1 (6 bases). The CDR3 spans 15 residues. Germline V gives CDR1 MNHNS, CDR2 SASEGT. V lost 8 bases and J 2 bases, leaving 16 bases between the germline ends. The CDR3 DNA follows: TGTGCCAGCGACCAGGGGTCAGTAGGCAATCAGCCCCAGCATTTT. As protein: CASDQGSVGNQPQHF.

V usage is TRBV5-1 and J usage is TRBJ1-2; 10 positions agree with TRBD1. V lost 3 bases to trimming and J lost 4 bases; unmatched junction nucleotides: 0. Germline loops: CDR1 SGHRS, CDR2 YFSETQ. The CDR3 totals 13 residues. The CDR3 DNA is TGCGCCAGCAGCTGGGACAGGGGCTATGGCTACACCTTC. This sequence encodes CASSWDRGYGYTF.

V and J are TRBV28 and TRBJ1-1, with 7 bases that match TRBD1. V was pared by 6 bases and J by 5 bases, with 15 bases of the junction left unmatched. There are 16 residues in the CDR3. Germline assignment: CDR1 MDHEN and CDR2 SYDVKM. In DNA form, the CDR3 reads TGTGCCAGCAGCAGGGGGGGGACTATAAGGAAAACTGAAGCTTTCTTT. This translates into CASSRGGTIRKTEAFF.

This chain links TRBV7-2 with TRBJ2-7; a weak D match, TRBD2 (6 bases). The CDR3 covers 14 residues. Germline loops: CDR1 SGHTA, CDR2 FQGNSA. The V gene lost 5 bases and the J gene lost 3 bases, with 14 bases spanning the gap. CDR3 DNA sequence: TGTGCCAGCAGCCGGCTGCCGGGGGTCTACGAGCAGTACTTC. It specifies CASSRLPGVYEQYF.

The chain couples TRBV6-5 to TRBJ2-1; either TRBD1 or TRBD2 may fit D (5 bases each). Germline V gene sequence: CDR1 MNHEY, CDR2 SVGAGI. V was clipped by 0 bases and J by 8 bases, with 11 bases between them. This CDR3 comprises 14 residues. The CDR3 protein is CASSYSPRGDEQFF. CDR3 bases: TGTGCCAGCAGTTACTCGCCTCGGGGCGATGAGCAGTTCTTC.

This chain connects TRBV14 to TRBJ2-7; 8 nucleotides match TRBD2. CDR1 and CDR2 from the germline V gene are SGHDN and FVKESK. This CDR3 has 14 residues. The junction had 7 bases not matched to a gene; V was cut back by 4 bases and J by 5 bases. CDR3 nucleotides: TGTGCCAGCAGCCCCGGGAGGGGGTGGCACGAGCAGTACTTC. This sequence encodes CASSPGRGWHEQYF.

Of note for this clone: This sample also contains other DNA sequences that code for the same CDR3. The chain couples TRBV6-5 to TRBJ2-1; D call uncertain. Trimming shortened V by 2 bases and J by 0 bases, and 8 bases separated the two germline ends. In germline, CDR1 is MNHEY, CDR2 SVGAGI. The length of the CDR3 is 15 residues. The CDR3 protein is CASSYDGSSYNEQFF. For the CDR3, the DNA is TGTGCCAGCAGTTACGACGGCAGCTCCTACAATGAGCAGTTCTTC.

The V and J genes are TRBV2 and TRBJ2-5; 7 bases agree with TRBD1. After removal of 8 bases from V and 4 bases from J, the junction contained 10 bases not matched to a gene. The CDR3 consists of 14 residues. Germline CDR1 SNHLY, CDR2 FYNNEI. As DNA, the CDR3 is TGTGCCAGCGGTCGGTTGACAGGGACAGAGACCCAGTACTTC. Residues: CASGRLTGTETQYF.

This chain uses TRBV28 with TRBJ1-4, with TRBD1 as a possible D gene (5 bases). In germline, CDR1 is MDHEN, CDR2 SYDVKM. The CDR3 loop spans 17 amino acids. V was cut by 5 bases and J by 7 bases, with 23 bases left in between. DNA of the CDR3: TGTGCCAGCAGTGTAAGGCACAGGACCTCAACGGGTGAAAAACTGTTTTTT. This gives the protein CASSVRHRTSTGEKLFF.

The chain links TRBV5-1 to TRBJ2-1; no clear D. The CDR3 is 16 amino acids. V lost 0 bases and J lost 7, with 17 bases in between. Germline V gene data show CDR1 as SGHRS and CDR2 as YFSETQ. The CDR3 region has the DNA TGCGCCAGCAGCTTGGTAGGGTCCCGAACGGCGAATGAGCAGTTCTTC. Translating it yields CASSLVGSRTANEQFF.

This clone showed up just once. The V call is TRBV5-1, the J call TRBJ2-1, with 12 bases aligning to TRBD2. Per the germline V gene, CDR1 is SGHRS and CDR2 is YFSETQ. V was clipped by 3 bases and J by 2 bases; unmatched bases: 6. The CDR3 is 17 residues long. This CDR3 is CASSSRLAGGPYNEQFF. Here the CDR3 DNA reads TGCGCCAGCAGCTCAAGGCTAGCGGGAGGGCCCTACAATGAGCAGTTCTTC.

This chain uses TRBV5-4 with TRBJ2-5; TRBD1 matches at 7 bases. The last part of the DNA fits TRBJ2-7 better; the J call may be wrong. The CDR3 has 14 residues. Germline-derived CDR1 and CDR2 are SGHNT and YYREEE (reference sequence). In nucleotides, the CDR3 is TGTGCCAGCAGAGAAGGACAGGCGACCTACGAGCAGTACTTC. This encodes CASREGQATYEQYF.

The chain carries TRBV6-5 and TRBJ1-5; 7 positions match TRBD1. The ends lost 6 bases at V and 4 bases at J; junction bases unmatched: 3. The CDR3 has 13 amino acids. The germline CDR1 and CDR2 sequences are MNHEY and SVGAGI. The CDR3 region has the DNA TGTGCCAGCAGCAGGGGGTCAAATCAGCCCCAGCATTTT. Translated, it gives CASSRGSNQPQHF.

J is TRBJ1-2 and V is TRBV6-6, with D possibly matching TRBD1 (5 bases). V lost 0 bases to trimming and J lost 5 bases, with 10 bases between them. Per germline, CDR1 MNHNY and CDR2 SVGAGI (reference sequence). This CDR3 has 14 amino acids. The CDR3 bases are TGTGCCAGCAGTTACTCGATAGAGGGGTATGGCTACACCTTC. It translates to CASSYSIEGYGYTF.

This clone was counted a single time. The V and J genes are TRBV13 and TRBJ2-4; 8 positions match TRBD2. The V segment lost 4 bases and the J segment 3 bases; nucleotides outside the gene matches: 14. This CDR3 is built from 18 residues. The germline gives CDR1 PRHDT, CDR2 FYEKMQ (reference sequence). CDR3 in amino acids: CASSSPRRSGRNKNIQYF. DNA of the CDR3: TGTGCCAGCAGCTCCCCTCGGAGGAGCGGGAGAAACAAAAACATTCAGTACTTC. The full variable domain, completed using reference TRBV13 and TRBJ2-4, is AAGVIQSPRHLIKEKRETATLKCYPIPRHDTVYWYQQGPGQDPQFLISFYEKMQSDKGSIPDRFSAQQFSDYHSELNMSSLELGDSALYFCASSSPRRSGRNKNIQYFGAGTRLSVL.

The chain combines TRBV5-8 with TRBJ2-7; 12 bases match TRBD2. After removal of 1 base from V and 7 bases from J, the junction contained 12 bases not matched to a gene. The CDR3 runs 17 residues. Germline values: CDR1 SGHTS, CDR2 YDEGEE. The CDR3, as DNA: TGTGCCAGCAGCTTGTTCTGGACTAGCGGGATCTTGGGGGAGCAGTACTTC. This codes for CASSLFWTSGILGEQYF.

This chain joins TRBV2 and TRBJ1-6; the D gene is possibly TRBD1 (5 bases). Trimming removed 7 bases from V and 6 bases from J, with 13 bases in between. The CDR3 contains 14 residues. Germline values: CDR1 SNHLY, CDR2 FYNNEI. DNA for the CDR3: TGTGCCAGCATTCGAGAGACAGTTAATTCACCCCTCCACTTT. Protein product: CASIRETVNSPLHF.

This chain uses TRBV18 with TRBJ2-1; D gene ambiguous. This CDR3 region has 14 residues. The ends were cut back, 3 bases at V and 4 bases at J, with 10 bases in the middle. Per the germline V gene, CDR1 is KGHSH and CDR2 is LQKENI. In nucleotides, the CDR3 is TGTGCCAGCTCACCTATGGCGTTATACAATGAGCAGTTCTTC. Amino acid sequence: CASSPMALYNEQFF.

The V gene is TRBV28, the J gene TRBJ2-1, with 11 bases aligning to TRBD2. With 6 bases clipped from V and 6 bases from J, the junction kept 22 bases outside the gene matches. Germline values: CDR1 MDHEN, CDR2 SYDVKM. The CDR3 is 20 amino acids. The CDR3: CASRPRGVTSGNMRFNEQFF. As DNA, the CDR3 is TGTGCCAGCAGACCAAGGGGAGTGACTAGCGGGAATATGAGGTTCAATGAGCAGTTCTTC.

The chain recombines TRBV6-5 with TRBJ2-7; maybe TRBD2 (5 bases). Germline V gene lookup returns CDR1 MNHEY and CDR2 SVGAGI. The V and J ends lost 2 bases and 0 bases respectively, with 8 bases between them. The CDR3 totals 14 residues. In DNA, the CDR3 is TGTGCCAGCAGTTACCGAGGGAGCTCCTACGAGCAGTACTTC. Translation gives CASSYRGSSYEQYF.

The chain has TRBV28 and TRBJ2-3; 11 bases line up with TRBD2. The CDR3 has 18 amino acids. Trimming took 7 bases from V and 2 from J; bases not matched to a gene: 14. Germline CDR1 and CDR2: MDHEN and SYDVKM. CDR3 region: CASKGQTSGSWDTDTQYF. CDR3 nucleotides: TGTGCCAGCAAAGGTCAAACTAGCGGGAGTTGGGACACAGATACGCAGTATTTT.

This chain uses TRBV28 with TRBJ2-2; a weak D match, TRBD2 (6 bases). The CDR3 is made up of 16 amino acids. Trimming removed 1 base from V and 6 bases from J, with 15 bases in between. CDR1 is MDHEN, CDR2 SYDVKM, per germline. CDR3 amino acids: CASSLFARGIAGELFF. The CDR3 DNA follows: TGTGCCAGCAGTTTATTTGCCCGGGGGATCGCCGGGGAGCTGTTTTTT.

The chain couples TRBV27 to TRBJ2-3, with TRBD1 as a possible D gene (6 bases). Germline V gene lookup returns CDR1 MNHEY and CDR2 SMNVEV (reference sequence). V dropped 2 bases and J dropped 4 bases, with 16 bases sitting between them. The CDR3 length is 16 residues. The CDR3 DNA reads TGTGCCAGCAGTTTAACCAACTTACAGGGTTCAGATACGCAGTATTTT. Translation gives CASSLTNLQGSDTQYF.

The chain carries TRBV6-1 and TRBJ1-1; D possibly corresponds to TRBD1 (5 bases). CDR1 and CDR2 from the germline V gene are MNHNS and SASEGT. Trimming cost V 7 bases and J 11 bases, with 20 bases left between them. There are 13 residues in the CDR3. The CDR3 loop reads CASKSQVPEEAFF. The CDR3 coding sequence is TGTGCCAGCAAATCACAGGTGCCCGAGGAGGCTTTCTTT.